A selection of T cell receptor beta chains follows, all from one sample in a study of blood T cell repertoires in COVID-19. Assay used: immunoSEQ multiplex PCR; TCRdb lists only in-frame clones, some missing. Of just under 55,000 clones in the sample, approximately 91% were seen once. The sequencing sample was made of peripheral blood. Receptor source: a man aged 45 to 65 with acute or convalescent COVID-19. Each CDR3 is given with its conserved first and last residue. The order of the fields is J gene, D gene, V gene, clone size, CDR3 protein, CDR3 DNA. A D gene is named only where the DNA matches it firmly. Some rows have no size entry. The others give once, few or many, or a class for an expanded clone.

J gene: TRBJ2-3
D gene: TRBD1
V gene: TRBV7-8
clone size: -
CDR3 protein: CASSLPPEGAVTDTQYF
CDR3 DNA: TGTGCCAGCAGCTTACCCCCTGAGGGGGCGGTAACAGATACGCAGTATTTT

J gene: TRBJ1-2
D gene: TRBD1
V gene: TRBV27
clone size: -
CDR3 protein: CASSFSGQNYGYTF
CDR3 DNA: TGTGCCAGCAGTTTCTCGGGACAGAACTATGGCTACACCTTC

J gene: TRBJ2-1
D gene: -
V gene: TRBV28
clone size: few
CDR3 protein: CASGGERAHNEQFF
CDR3 DNA: TGTGCCAGTGGAGGGGAGCGGGCCCACAATGAGCAGTTCTTC

J gene: TRBJ1-2
D gene: -
V gene: TRBV30
clone size: -
CDR3 protein: CASLAGLTAYTF
CDR3 DNA: TGTGCCTCCCTGGCGGGACTGACCGCCTACACCTTC

J gene: TRBJ1-1
D gene: -
V gene: TRBV27
clone size: -
CDR3 protein: CASSSQGIWTEAFF
CDR3 DNA: TGTGCCAGCAGTTCTCAGGGAATCTGGACTGAAGCTTTCTTT

J gene: TRBJ2-3
D gene: -
V gene: TRBV21-1
clone size: -
CDR3 protein: CASSKARLAGGLFSTDTQYF
CDR3 DNA: TGTGCCAGCAGCAAAGCGAGACTAGCGGGAGGGCTCTTTAGCACAGATACGCAGTATTTT

J gene: TRBJ2-5
D gene: TRBD1
V gene: TRBV19
clone size: -
CDR3 protein: CASSTAGQGMETQYF
CDR3 DNA: TGTGCCAGTAGTACCGCGGGACAGGGGATGGAGACCCAGTACTTC

J gene: TRBJ1-2
D gene: -
V gene: TRBV7-9
clone size: -
CDR3 protein: CASSLQDSNYGYTF
CDR3 DNA: TGTGCCAGCAGCTTACAGGATTCTAACTATGGCTACACCTTC

J gene: TRBJ1-4
D gene: TRBD1
V gene: TRBV5-1
clone size: few
CDR3 protein: CASSSAGQGEKLFF
CDR3 DNA: TGCGCCAGCAGCTCCGCAGGACAGGGTGAAAAACTGTTTTTT

J gene: TRBJ1-2
D gene: -
V gene: TRBV27
clone size: -
CDR3 protein: CASRRQSNYGYTF
CDR3 DNA: TGTGCCAGCAGGCGACAGAGTAACTATGGCTACACCTTC

J gene: TRBJ2-3
D gene: -
V gene: TRBV18
clone size: -
CDR3 protein: CASSPTGVTDTQYF
CDR3 DNA: TGTGCCAGCTCACCGACAGGAGTCACAGATACGCAGTATTTT

J gene: TRBJ2-3
D gene: -
V gene: TRBV4-3
clone size: once
CDR3 protein: CASSQSPRGTDTQYF
CDR3 DNA: TGCGCCAGCAGCCAATCCCCCCGGGGCACAGATACGCAGTATTTT

J gene: TRBJ1-1
D gene: -
V gene: TRBV27
clone size: -
CDR3 protein: CASSLVAGVMGTEAFF
CDR3 DNA: TGTGCCAGCAGTTTAGTAGCAGGGGTTATGGGCACTGAAGCTTTCTTT

J gene: TRBJ2-7
D gene: TRBD1
V gene: TRBV4-3
clone size: -
CDR3 protein: CASSLSGTGENEQYF
CDR3 DNA: TGCGCCAGCAGCCTCTCCGGGACAGGGGAGAACGAGCAGTACTTC

J gene: TRBJ2-1
D gene: TRBD2
V gene: TRBV9
clone size: -
CDR3 protein: CASSVEVGGGSNEQFF
CDR3 DNA: TGTGCCAGCAGCGTAGAGGTTGGAGGCGGGAGCAATGAGCAGTTCTTC

J gene: TRBJ2-2
D gene: TRBD1
V gene: TRBV5-1
clone size: once
CDR3 protein: CASSNTGATGELFF
CDR3 DNA: TGCGCCAGCAGCAATACAGGGGCGACCGGGGAGCTGTTTTTT

J gene: TRBJ1-2
D gene: -
V gene: TRBV7-9
clone size: -
CDR3 protein: CASSFAGDGYTF
CDR3 DNA: TGTGCCAGCAGCTTTGCCGGGGATGGCTACACCTTC

J gene: TRBJ2-2
D gene: TRBD1
V gene: TRBV27
clone size: -
CDR3 protein: CASSRPGGSLFKNTGELFF
CDR3 DNA: TGTGCCAGCAGTAGACCAGGGGGCTCACTCTTTAAAAACACCGGGGAGCTGTTTTTT

J gene: TRBJ2-1
D gene: TRBD2
V gene: TRBV9
clone size: -
CDR3 protein: CASTGKEGGPHEQFF
CDR3 DNA: TGTGCCAGCACCGGTAAGGAGGGAGGGCCCCATGAGCAGTTCTTC

J gene: TRBJ2-5
D gene: -
V gene: TRBV21-1
clone size: once
CDR3 protein: CASSKYQPISSGCHPSQETQYF
CDR3 DNA: TGTGCCAGCAGCAAATATCAGCCCATAAGCTCCGGCTGCCATCCTAGCCAAGAGACCCAGTACTTC

J gene: TRBJ2-5
D gene: TRBD1
V gene: TRBV19
clone size: -
CDR3 protein: CASSIVGTGKETQYF
CDR3 DNA: TGTGCCAGTAGTATAGTCGGGACAGGCAAAGAGACCCAGTACTTC

J gene: TRBJ2-1
D gene: -
V gene: TRBV6-5
clone size: -
CDR3 protein: CASRLTPYNEQFF
CDR3 DNA: TGTGCCAGCAGGTTGACACCTTACAATGAGCAGTTCTTC

J gene: TRBJ2-2
D gene: TRBD2
V gene: TRBV11-2
clone size: -
CDR3 protein: CASSILAGVNTGELFF
CDR3 DNA: TGTGCCAGCAGCATTCTAGCGGGAGTAAACACCGGGGAGCTGTTTTTT

J gene: TRBJ2-1
D gene: TRBD2
V gene: TRBV4-1
clone size: -
CDR3 protein: CASSHRTSGSSAASNEQFF
CDR3 DNA: TGCGCCAGCAGCCATCGGACTAGCGGGAGTTCGGCGGCGTCCAATGAGCAGTTCTTC

J gene: TRBJ2-1
D gene: TRBD2
V gene: TRBV7-2
clone size: -
CDR3 protein: CASSLGSLAGVGEQFF
CDR3 DNA: TGTGCCAGCAGCTTAGGGAGCCTAGCGGGAGTAGGTGAGCAGTTCTTC

J gene: TRBJ1-2
D gene: -
V gene: TRBV4-1
clone size: -
CDR3 protein: CASSQGGGYGYTF
CDR3 DNA: TGCGCCAGCAGCCAAGGAGGAGGGTATGGCTACACCTTC

J gene: TRBJ2-7
D gene: TRBD2
V gene: TRBV7-2
clone size: -
CDR3 protein: CASSLPSGRRSYEQYF
CDR3 DNA: TGTGCCAGCAGCTTACCTAGCGGGAGGCGCTCCTACGAGCAGTACTTC

J gene: TRBJ1-6
D gene: TRBD1
V gene: TRBV30
clone size: -
CDR3 protein: CAWSPGRTGSSPLHF
CDR3 DNA: TGTGCCTGGAGTCCGGGGAGGACAGGGTCTTCACCCCTCCACTTT

J gene: TRBJ2-7
D gene: TRBD2
V gene: TRBV5-1
clone size: -
CDR3 protein: CASSLSLAGAYEQYF
CDR3 DNA: TGCGCCAGCAGCTTGTCGTTAGCGGGGGCCTACGAGCAGTACTTC

J gene: TRBJ2-7
D gene: TRBD2
V gene: TRBV23-1
clone size: -
CDR3 protein: CASSLASSGRSYEQYF
CDR3 DNA: TGCGCCAGCAGTCTCGCTTCTAGCGGGAGGTCCTACGAGCAGTACTTC

J gene: TRBJ2-1
D gene: TRBD2
V gene: TRBV11-3
clone size: -
CDR3 protein: CASSFQAGEFDEQFF
CDR3 DNA: TGTGCCAGCAGCTTCCAAGCGGGAGAATTCGATGAGCAGTTCTTC

J gene: TRBJ1-4
D gene: TRBD1
V gene: TRBV12-3/TRBV12-4
clone size: -
CDR3 protein: CASSLGQGGLRVF
CDR3 DNA: TGTGCCAGCAGTCTCGGACAGGGGGGGCTTCGGGTTTTT

J gene: TRBJ2-1
D gene: TRBD2
V gene: TRBV4-3
clone size: once
CDR3 protein: CASSQERWGTSVRNEQFF
CDR3 DNA: TGCGCCAGCAGCCAAGAGCGATGGGGGACTAGCGTAAGGAATGAGCAGTTCTTC

J gene: TRBJ2-3
D gene: -
V gene: TRBV4-1
clone size: -
CDR3 protein: CASSQDGGGSGGDTQYF
CDR3 DNA: TGCGCCAGCAGCCAAGATGGGGGCGGGAGCGGAGGGGATACGCAGTATTTT

J gene: TRBJ1-2
D gene: -
V gene: TRBV2
clone size: few
CDR3 protein: CASRAGRRADYDGYTF
CDR3 DNA: TGTGCCAGCAGGGCCGGACGTCGAGCGGACTATGATGGCTACACCTTC

J gene: TRBJ1-3
D gene: -
V gene: TRBV6-5
clone size: -
CDR3 protein: CASRKQGSSGNTIYF
CDR3 DNA: TGTGCCAGCAGAAAACAGGGAAGCTCTGGAAACACCATATATTTT

J gene: TRBJ2-2
D gene: -
V gene: TRBV27
clone size: -
CDR3 protein: CASSFQGTGELFF
CDR3 DNA: TGTGCCAGCAGTTTTCAGGGAACCGGGGAGCTGTTTTTT

J gene: TRBJ2-1
D gene: TRBD2
V gene: TRBV7-9
clone size: -
CDR3 protein: CASSWGGTSGYNEQFF
CDR3 DNA: TGTGCCAGCAGCTGGGGCGGGACTAGCGGTTACAATGAGCAGTTCTTC

J gene: TRBJ2-3
D gene: TRBD2
V gene: TRBV6-5
clone size: -
CDR3 protein: CASSQGTGLARYF
CDR3 DNA: TGTGCCAGCAGTCAGGGAACGGGACTAGCAAGGTATTTT

J gene: TRBJ2-1
D gene: TRBD1
V gene: TRBV7-9
clone size: -
CDR3 protein: CASSLGPGQGESYNEQFF
CDR3 DNA: TGTGCCAGCAGCTTAGGACCGGGACAGGGGGAGTCCTACAATGAGCAGTTCTTC

J gene: TRBJ1-3
D gene: TRBD1
V gene: TRBV7-2
clone size: few
CDR3 protein: CASRATGVSGNTIYF
CDR3 DNA: TGTGCCAGCAGGGCAACAGGGGTCTCTGGAAACACCATATATTTT

J gene: TRBJ2-1
D gene: TRBD2
V gene: TRBV19
clone size: -
CDR3 protein: CASSIEAGRDEQFF
CDR3 DNA: TGTGCCAGTAGTATAGAGGCAGGGAGGGATGAGCAGTTCTTC

J gene: TRBJ2-3
D gene: -
V gene: TRBV7-2
clone size: -
CDR3 protein: CASSSLIDTDTQYF
CDR3 DNA: TGTGCCAGCAGCTCGCTCATAGACACAGATACGCAGTATTTT

J gene: TRBJ2-5
D gene: -
V gene: TRBV15
clone size: -
CDR3 protein: CATSRGGWETQYF
CDR3 DNA: TGTGCCACCAGCAGAGGAGGTTGGGAGACCCAGTACTTC

J gene: TRBJ1-6
D gene: TRBD1
V gene: TRBV28
clone size: -
CDR3 protein: CASSFPRPGQGAVYDSPLHF
CDR3 DNA: TGTGCCAGCAGTTTCCCTCGTCCGGGACAGGGGGCTGTATACGATTCACCCCTCCACTTT

J gene: TRBJ2-7
D gene: TRBD2
V gene: TRBV18
clone size: -
CDR3 protein: CASSLGLAGDEQYF
CDR3 DNA: TGTGCCAGCTCGTTGGGACTAGCGGGGGACGAGCAGTACTTC

J gene: TRBJ2-1
D gene: TRBD2
V gene: TRBV7-8
clone size: -
CDR3 protein: CASSLGLASGSISGHEQFF
CDR3 DNA: TGTGCCAGCAGCTTAGGTCTAGCTAGCGGGAGTATTTCCGGTCATGAGCAGTTCTTC

J gene: TRBJ1-1
D gene: TRBD1
V gene: TRBV19
clone size: -
CDR3 protein: CASSFGQGNTEAFF
CDR3 DNA: TGTGCCAGTAGTTTTGGACAGGGGAACACTGAAGCTTTCTTT

J gene: TRBJ1-4
D gene: -
V gene: TRBV14
clone size: -
CDR3 protein: CASSPLSGKTNEKLFF
CDR3 DNA: TGTGCCAGCAGCCCACTTTCGGGGAAGACTAATGAAAAACTGTTTTTT

J gene: TRBJ2-1
D gene: TRBD1
V gene: TRBV5-1
clone size: -
CDR3 protein: CASSSPYQGVNEQFF
CDR3 DNA: TGCGCCAGCAGCTCCCCGTACCAGGGGGTCAATGAGCAGTTCTTC

J gene: TRBJ2-1
D gene: TRBD2
V gene: TRBV5-1
clone size: -
CDR3 protein: CASRLAGLGPYNEQFF
CDR3 DNA: TGCGCCAGCAGACTAGCGGGCCTGGGGCCCTACAATGAGCAGTTCTTC

J gene: TRBJ1-5
D gene: TRBD1
V gene: TRBV18
clone size: -
CDR3 protein: CASSRLGTGDYSNQPQHF
CDR3 DNA: TGTGCCAGCTCACGGCTTGGGACAGGGGACTATAGCAATCAGCCCCAGCATTTT

J gene: TRBJ2-1
D gene: TRBD2
V gene: TRBV6-5
clone size: -
CDR3 protein: CATREQSGGGEQFF
CDR3 DNA: TGTGCCACACGGGAACAATCGGGAGGCGGGGAGCAGTTCTTC

J gene: TRBJ1-6
D gene: -
V gene: TRBV27
clone size: once
CDR3 protein: CASSRRENSPLHF
CDR3 DNA: TGTGCCAGCAGTAGGCGGGAGAATTCACCCCTCCACTTT

J gene: TRBJ2-2
D gene: TRBD1
V gene: TRBV14
clone size: -
CDR3 protein: CASSHIVRGRTGELFF
CDR3 DNA: TGTGCCAGCAGCCATATCGTCAGGGGGCGCACCGGGGAGCTGTTTTTT

J gene: TRBJ2-4
D gene: TRBD2
V gene: TRBV19
clone size: -
CDR3 protein: CASSMGWTSGEGAKNIQYF
CDR3 DNA: TGTGCCAGTAGTATGGGTTGGACTAGCGGTGAGGGAGCCAAAAACATTCAGTACTTC

J gene: TRBJ2-1
D gene: -
V gene: TRBV29-1
clone size: -
CDR3 protein: CSSRGYNEQFF
CDR3 DNA: TGCAGCTCCCGCGGGTACAATGAGCAGTTCTTC

J gene: TRBJ1-1
D gene: -
V gene: TRBV18
clone size: -
CDR3 protein: CASSLWTRAMNTEAFF
CDR3 DNA: TGTGCCAGCTCACTTTGGACCAGGGCTATGAACACTGAAGCTTTCTTT

J gene: TRBJ1-3
D gene: -
V gene: TRBV5-4
clone size: -
CDR3 protein: CASSLFIGSGNTIYF
CDR3 DNA: TGTGCCAGCAGCTTATTTATCGGGTCAGGAAACACCATATATTTT